The rows below give T cell receptor beta chains drawn from one sample of a study of cytomegalovirus exposure and HLA in healthy donors. The method was immunoSEQ multiplex PCR; TCRdb's version includes in-frame clones alone and lacks a portion of them. This table has 280,000 or so clones, approximately 87% appearing once. Sequencing was performed on PBMCs. All receptors come from a woman aged 18-35 years in good health and CMV-seronegative. Each CDR3 is given with its conserved first and last residue. Each record gives: J gene, D gene, clone size, V gene, CDR3 DNA, CDR3 protein. A D gene is named only where the DNA matches it firmly. The listing skips clone size in some rows; elsewhere it reads once, few, many or a size class.

J: TRBJ1-2
D: -
size: -
V: TRBV7-2
DNA: TGTGCCAGCAGCTTAAGCAGGGCTTCCTTCTATGGCTACACCTTC
CDR3: CASSLSRASFYGYTF

J: TRBJ1-2
D: -
size: -
V: TRBV27
DNA: TGTGCCAGCAGCGGACAGTTTAACTATGGCTACACCTTC
CDR3: CASSGQFNYGYTF

J: TRBJ1-4
D: -
size: -
V: TRBV25-1
DNA: TGTGCCAGCAGTGAACCCAGGGCACCATCAAAACTGTTTTTT
CDR3: CASSEPRAPSKLFF

J: TRBJ2-7
D: -
size: -
V: TRBV28
DNA: TGTGCCAGCGGGACTGGATCCTACGAGCAGTACTTC
CDR3: CASGTGSYEQYF

J: TRBJ2-2
D: -
size: -
V: TRBV7-3
DNA: TGTGCCAGCAGCTCAGGGGGGACCGGGGAGCTGTTTTTT
CDR3: CASSSGGTGELFF

J: TRBJ2-3
D: TRBD2
size: -
V: TRBV2
DNA: TGTGCCAGCAGTAGACTAGCGGGCTCTTTAGCCTCTAGCACAGATACGCAGTATTTT
CDR3: CASSRLAGSLASSTDTQYF

J: TRBJ2-1
D: TRBD2
size: -
V: TRBV9
DNA: TGTGCCAGCAGCCCTCCATGGACTAGCGGACCCAGGCATGAGCAGTTCTTC
CDR3: CASSPPWTSGPRHEQFF

J: TRBJ2-7
D: -
size: once
V: TRBV6-1
DNA: TGTGCCAGCAGCGAGCGGGTAAGCTACGAGCAGTACTTC
CDR3: CASSERVSYEQYF

J: TRBJ2-1
D: TRBD1
size: -
V: TRBV7-3
DNA: TGTGCCAGCAGCTTTGACAGGGGCTCCTACAATGAGCAGTTCTTC
CDR3: CASSFDRGSYNEQFF

J: TRBJ2-7
D: -
size: -
V: TRBV7-2
DNA: TGTGCCAGCAGCTTAGAAAGGGGGGGCGGCTACGAGCAGTACTTC
CDR3: CASSLERGGGYEQYF

J: TRBJ2-4
D: -
size: once
V: TRBV2
DNA: TGTGCCAGCAGTGACAGAGCGCTAGCCAAAAACATTCAGTACTTC
CDR3: CASSDRALAKNIQYF

J: TRBJ2-2
D: -
size: -
V: TRBV6-5
DNA: TGTGCCAGCAGTTACCGGGAGTACACCGGGGAGCTGTTTTTT
CDR3: CASSYREYTGELFF

J: TRBJ2-7
D: TRBD2
size: -
V: TRBV27
DNA: TGTGCCAGCAGTCCTTCACCGGGACTAGCGGGACTCGAGCAGTACTTC
CDR3: CASSPSPGLAGLEQYF

J: TRBJ2-7
D: -
size: -
V: TRBV1
DNA: TGCACCAGCAGCCATTCCGACCAGGGGGATGGTCGCGAGCAGTACTTC
CDR3: CTSSHSDQGDGREQYF

J: TRBJ2-1
D: TRBD2
size: -
V: TRBV5-1
DNA: TGCGCCAGCAGCGAAGAGCTAGCGGGAGGGGGCAATGAGCAGTTCTTC
CDR3: CASSEELAGGGNEQFF

J: TRBJ2-7
D: TRBD1
size: -
V: TRBV28
DNA: TGTGCCAGTACCCCAGGGGGCTGGCTCTACGAGCAGTACTTC
CDR3: CASTPGGWLYEQYF

J: TRBJ2-1
D: TRBD2
size: -
V: TRBV15
DNA: TGTGCCACCAGCAGGACTAGCGGGGGGTCCCTGCTCTACAATGAGCAGTTCTTC
CDR3: CATSRTSGGSLLYNEQFF

J: TRBJ1-1
D: -
size: -
V: TRBV25-1
DNA: TGTGCCAGCAAAGACAGAAAGAACACTGAAGCTTTCTTT
CDR3: CASKDRKNTEAFF

J: TRBJ2-5
D: -
size: -
V: TRBV30
DNA: TGTGCCTGGAGTGTATTTGCGGGACAAGAGACCCAGTACTTC
CDR3: CAWSVFAGQETQYF

J: TRBJ1-2
D: TRBD1
size: -
V: TRBV28
DNA: TGTGCCAGCAGCTCACTCGGGACAGGGAGCTATGGCTACACCTTC
CDR3: CASSSLGTGSYGYTF

J: TRBJ2-7
D: -
size: -
V: TRBV30
DNA: TGTGCCTGGAGTGTACTCCCCACCTACGAGCAGTACTTC
CDR3: CAWSVLPTYEQYF

J: TRBJ2-1
D: -
size: -
V: TRBV5-1
DNA: TGCGCCAGCAGCTTGATCCGCGGGGTTGAGCAGTTCTTC
CDR3: CASSLIRGVEQFF

J: TRBJ1-5
D: TRBD1
size: -
V: TRBV16
DNA: TGTGCCAGCAACCACCTCCGGGACAGGAGCAATCAGCCCCAGCATTTT
CDR3: CASNHLRDRSNQPQHF

J: TRBJ2-2
D: -
size: -
V: TRBV15
DNA: TGTGCCACCAGCAGAGCCAGGGATGAGCAACTGTTTTTT
CDR3: CATSRARDEQLFF

J: TRBJ1-1
D: TRBD1
size: -
V: TRBV5-1
DNA: TGCGCCAGCAGCTCGGGACAGGGGAACCCGAACCGGTTGAACACTGAAGCTTTCTTT
CDR3: CASSSGQGNPNRLNTEAFF

J: TRBJ1-5
D: TRBD1
size: -
V: TRBV5-1
DNA: TGCGCCAGCAGCTTGGGGACAGGGGCAGGTCAGCCCCAGCATTTT
CDR3: CASSLGTGAGQPQHF

J: TRBJ1-1
D: -
size: -
V: TRBV27
DNA: TGTGCCAGCAGTTTGGCGGGACCGAACACTGAAGCTTTCTTT
CDR3: CASSLAGPNTEAFF

J: TRBJ2-7
D: -
size: -
V: TRBV29-1
DNA: TGCAGCGTTGGCGGAGGAAACAGGGACGAGCAGTACTTC
CDR3: CSVGGGNRDEQYF

J: TRBJ2-7
D: -
size: -
V: TRBV6-5
DNA: TGTGCCAGCAGTTACTCGATACAGCACGAGCAGTACTTC
CDR3: CASSYSIQHEQYF

J: TRBJ2-7
D: TRBD1
size: -
V: TRBV7-2
DNA: TGTGCCAGCAGCTTAGACAGGGGGTTGACCTACGAGCAGTACTTC
CDR3: CASSLDRGLTYEQYF

J: TRBJ2-3
D: -
size: once
V: TRBV9
DNA: TGTGCCAGCAGCGTGGGGAATAGAGGGCGGTCAGATACGCAGTATTTT
CDR3: CASSVGNRGRSDTQYF

J: TRBJ2-7
D: -
size: -
V: TRBV28
DNA: TGTGCCAGCAGTTTGGTGGGGGGCTACGAGCAGTACTTC
CDR3: CASSLVGGYEQYF

J: TRBJ1-1
D: TRBD1
size: -
V: TRBV27
DNA: TGTGCCAGCATCGGGACAGGGGGCTTGTTAGGAGCTTTCTTT
CDR3: CASIGTGGLLGAFF

J: TRBJ2-5
D: TRBD2
size: -
V: TRBV5-1
DNA: TGCGCCAGCAGCTTGGGTCTAGCGGGGGGTCGGGAGACCCAGTACTTC
CDR3: CASSLGLAGGRETQYF

J: TRBJ1-6
D: -
size: -
V: TRBV6-5
DNA: TGTGCCAGCAGTTACAGGGGCGCTTATAATTCACCCCTCCACTTT
CDR3: CASSYRGAYNSPLHF

J: TRBJ1-2
D: -
size: -
V: TRBV7-2
DNA: TGTGCCAGCAGCTTGAGTAAAAGCTATGGCTACACCTTC
CDR3: CASSLSKSYGYTF

J: TRBJ1-6
D: -
size: -
V: TRBV30
DNA: TGTGCCTGGAATTCTAGGGGCAGGGATTCACCCCTCCACTTT
CDR3: CAWNSRGRDSPLHF

J: TRBJ2-7
D: -
size: -
V: TRBV27
DNA: TGTGCCAGCAGTTTATACGGCGGGAAATACGAGCAGTACTTC
CDR3: CASSLYGGKYEQYF

J: TRBJ2-1
D: TRBD2
size: -
V: TRBV7-8
DNA: TGTGCCAGCAGCCCGTGGACTAGCGGGGGGGAGTCCAATGAGCAGTTCTTC
CDR3: CASSPWTSGGESNEQFF

J: TRBJ2-5
D: TRBD1
size: -
V: TRBV28
DNA: TGTGCCAGCAGTTTTTTGACAGGGGGCCGGGAGACCCAGTACTTC
CDR3: CASSFLTGGRETQYF

J: TRBJ1-4
D: -
size: -
V: TRBV15
DNA: TGTGCCACCAGCAGAGGGGGGCCCAATGAAAAACTGTTTTTT
CDR3: CATSRGGPNEKLFF

J: TRBJ1-3
D: -
size: -
V: TRBV25-1
DNA: TGTGCCAGCAGTGATATCGGGTCTGGAAACACCATATATTTT
CDR3: CASSDIGSGNTIYF